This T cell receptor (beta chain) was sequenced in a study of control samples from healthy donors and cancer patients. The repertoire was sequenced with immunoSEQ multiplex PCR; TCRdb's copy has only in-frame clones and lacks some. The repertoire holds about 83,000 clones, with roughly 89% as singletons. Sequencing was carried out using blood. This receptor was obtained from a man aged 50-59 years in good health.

The CDR3 reads CAWTNPSTGNTEAFF. The CDR3 nucleotides read TGTGCCTGGACCAACCCCTCGACAGGGAACACTGAAGCTTTCTTT. This rearrangement joins TRBV30 to TRBJ1-1, with D perhaps matching TRBD1 (6 bases). Germline loops: CDR1 GTSNPN, CDR2 SVGIG (reference sequence). This CDR3 is built from 15 residues. The ends were cut back, 4 bases at V and 1 base at J, with 16 bases in the middle.